Listed below are T cell receptor beta chains from one sample, sequenced in a study of T cell repertoires in cytomegalovirus infection. Their target antigens are unknown. One entry per CDR3 protein, called by TCRdb with MiXCR from the reads. The table has hundreds of thousands of distinct CDR3 sequences, approximately 46% seen once. Material: cultured PBMCs, obtained from culture after CMV antigen stimulation. The source of these receptors is a human donor in good health (CMV status not recorded). Some clones in this sample may be carry-over from other donors' samples. The CDR3 runs from the conserved cysteine through the conserved F or W. Rows may omit the clone size; those that give it use once, few, many or a size class.

j_call cdr3_length clone_size v_call cdr3_aa
TRBJ2-7 18 - TRBV5-4 CASSLGLAGAASSYEQYF
TRBJ1-3 16 - TRBV28 CASSSPGPSSGNTIYF
TRBJ1-2 13 - TRBV20-1 CSARGTIQDGYTF
TRBJ2-7 15 few TRBV7-8 CASSSAGTGNYEQYF
TRBJ2-1 13 - TRBV6-2/TRBV6-3 CASNKQGGNEQFF
TRBJ2-7 12 few TRBV20-1 CSAPDGLREQYF
TRBJ2-1 13 - TRBV6-5 CASSYIRNNEQFF
TRBJ1-6 13 - TRBV5-1 CASSPGENSPLHF
TRBJ2-7 20 - TRBV6-2/TRBV6-3 CASSYGRDPTARPTSYEQYF
TRBJ1-2 14 few TRBV12-3/TRBV12-4 CASSAGPVSYGYTF
TRBJ1-4 14 - TRBV12-3/TRBV12-4 CASSVPGQGGELFF
TRBJ2-3 15 - TRBV19 CASSGGWRGTDTQYF
TRBJ2-1 15 - TRBV2 CASRDGQGGVNEQFF
TRBJ2-3 15 few TRBV7-6 CASSPWTSGGVTQYF
TRBJ2-5 15 few TRBV7-9 CASTAGLAGVETQYF
TRBJ2-3 16 few TRBV4-1 CASSQEGLAASDTQYF
TRBJ2-1 14 - TRBV15 CATSRDLGRNEQFF
TRBJ1-1 13 - TRBV7-2 CASSLGYRSKAFF
TRBJ2-1 16 few TRBV6-1 CASSLPTGYLLSEQFF
TRBJ1-1 15 - TRBV19 CASSIPGTANTEAFF
TRBJ2-1 18 - TRBV19 CASSIRGQRLAGDNEQFF
TRBJ2-4 16 - TRBV11-2 CASSPTPRRAKNIQYF
TRBJ2-4 11 - TRBV7-9 CASSLSDIQYF
TRBJ1-4 15 - TRBV6-5 CASSSREGWDEKLFF
TRBJ2-5 13 - TRBV2 CASIQDRGETQYF
TRBJ1-1 17 few TRBV7-8 CASSLRGTGTRVTEAFF
TRBJ1-1 14 - TRBV3-1 CASRLGAQGTEAFF
TRBJ2-7 20 few TRBV7-9 CASSPDPGQGGSVSYYEQYF
TRBJ1-4 13 - TRBV7-2 CASSLRFNEKLFF
TRBJ2-5 12 - TRBV29-1 CSVGAGQETQYF
TRBJ2-7 15 few TRBV11-3 CASSLTPGPDYEQYF
TRBJ2-1 15 many TRBV7-8 CASSLASRAYNEQFF
TRBJ2-3 15 - TRBV7-9 CASSPDRYSTDTQYF
TRBJ2-1 16 - TRBV7-4 CASSLGGAGNYNEQFF
TRBJ2-1 18 - TRBV3-1 CASSQTILSGPPDNEQFF
TRBJ2-2 15 - TRBV24-1 CATSDPNRGTGELFF
TRBJ2-1 15 few TRBV15 CATSRGASVSNEQFF
TRBJ2-7 15 once TRBV19 CASSSPGTAVYEQYF